This record concerns one TCR beta chain sequence. This clone was found a few times. The target of this receptor is not known. One base away there is no much larger clone; base qualities are not given. The sample is drawn from a study of T cell clonotyping in hematopoietic cell transplantation (dated by TCRdb to about 2021). At the level of the whole study: In the study, fewer than 150 blood samples were gathered from some 32 consecutive transplant recipients and their related donors. Recruitment of patients ran from late 2015 to early 2017, and follow-up continued until late 2020 or until death. What the work shows at the level of the full study, not this receptor alone: Broader posttransplant TCR repertoire diversity was predicted by donor and pretransplant recipient Inverse Simpson Index values. After transplant, TCR diversity in recipients dropped, and pathologically expanded clonotypes climbed progressively between day 30 and day 180. Overlap with donor repertoires was found for only a small fraction of recipient repertoires, with over 95% found to appear de novo at the given depth. The sample size was limited and the cells went unsorted, which meant the CD4 and CD8 repertoire contributions could not be told apart.

The immunoSEQ assay, a bias-controlled multiplex PCR with V- and J-specific primers, was used to amplify TCR beta CDR3 regions from genomic DNA. In a second PCR step, the CDR3 amplicons were tagged with a proprietary barcode plus Illumina adapter sequences. An Illumina MiSeq instrument was used for sequencing of the CDR3 libraries. Concerning the study's data processing: Export and quality control were done with immunoSEQ Analyzer 3.0, while downstream analyses used R Bioconductor and Immunarch. Repertoire metrics were calculated using only productive rearrangements within the normalized downsampled data set. Clonotypes larger than 5 templates in the normalized cohort were defined as pathologically expanded. Repertoire diversity was measured with the Inverse Simpson Index. To capture all clonotypes, the CMV-specificity analyses were run on the non-normalized data set. TCRdb's version of the immuneACCESS table is confined to in-frame rearrangements and falls short of the full clone set. An unresolved V gene accounts for under half of the shortfall where checked; the remainder is of unknown origin. The V and J calls and clone size come from that table; D and trimming were worked out from the DNA. Recorded for this sample are approximately 15,000 clones; more than 75% of them occurred a single time. The top ten hold roughly 4.2% of the sample.

What the time point label conveys for this sample: 100 days after allo-HCT. Blood from recipients was drawn about 28 days before transplant and again at days 30, 100 and 180 after transplant. Using Nuclei Lysis Solution, genomic DNA was extracted from unfractionated peripheral blood mononuclear cells that were either fresh or cryopreserved. This clonotype originated in a male patient aged 55 to 69 who had an allogeneic stem cell transplant from a related donor, so the T cells may come from the graft donor. Some clones in this sample may be carry-over from other donors' samples. The sequencing used PBMCs, collected 100 days after allogeneic stem cell transplant.

The CDR3 in this case is CASSIVRGNIQYF. The sequenced DNA is TGTGCCAGTAGTATAGTTAGGGGGAACATTCAGTACTTC. Rearrangement joined TRBV19 to TRBJ2-4; the D segment could be TRBD1, given 6 matching bases. The germline V gene (reference sequence) specifies LNHDA as CDR1 and SQIVND as CDR2. The trim is 1 base for V and 7 bases for J, with a gap of 8 bases between the germline ends. The CDR3 starts with the cysteine, ends with the phenylalanine, and has 13 residues. Just CDR3 DNA is preserved here, 39 bases in frame from base 1.